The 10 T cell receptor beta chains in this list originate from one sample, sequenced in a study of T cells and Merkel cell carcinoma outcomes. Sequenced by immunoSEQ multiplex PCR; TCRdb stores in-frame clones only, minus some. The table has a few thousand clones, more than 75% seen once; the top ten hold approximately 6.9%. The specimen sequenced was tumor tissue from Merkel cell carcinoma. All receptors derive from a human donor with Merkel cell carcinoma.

This CDR3 reads CASSQEVMMNNEQFF. The CDR3 DNA follows: TGCGCCAGCAGCCAAGAGGTCATGATGAACAATGAGCAGTTCTTC. V and J are TRBV4-1 and TRBJ2-1; D is uncertain. Germline CDR1 MGHRA, CDR2 YSYEKL. The V gene lost 0 bases and the J gene lost 5 bases, with 11 bases spanning the gap. CDR3 length equals 15 residues.

The CDR3, as DNA: TGTGCCAGCAGCTTAAAGACGGCCACCTACGAGCAGTACTTC. It encodes CASSLKTATYEQYF. The chain links TRBV11-2 to TRBJ2-7; D unclear. V shed 2 bases and J shed 2 bases, with 10 bases lying between them. This CDR3 region has 14 residues. Germline V lookup: CDR1 SGHAT, CDR2 FQNNGV.

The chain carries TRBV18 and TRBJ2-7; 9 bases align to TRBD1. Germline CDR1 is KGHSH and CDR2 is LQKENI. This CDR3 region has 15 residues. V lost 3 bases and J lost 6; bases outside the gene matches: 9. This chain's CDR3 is CASSPRTGVISEQYF. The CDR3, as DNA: TGTGCCAGCTCACCCAGGACAGGGGTAATCAGCGAGCAGTACTTC.

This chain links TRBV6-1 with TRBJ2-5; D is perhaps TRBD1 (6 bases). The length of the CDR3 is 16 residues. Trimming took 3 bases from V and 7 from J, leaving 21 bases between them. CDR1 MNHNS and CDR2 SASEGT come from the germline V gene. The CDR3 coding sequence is TGTGCCAGCAGTGAGGCTCGGGCGAACCTAGGGGGGACCCAGTACTTC. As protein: CASSEARANLGGTQYF.

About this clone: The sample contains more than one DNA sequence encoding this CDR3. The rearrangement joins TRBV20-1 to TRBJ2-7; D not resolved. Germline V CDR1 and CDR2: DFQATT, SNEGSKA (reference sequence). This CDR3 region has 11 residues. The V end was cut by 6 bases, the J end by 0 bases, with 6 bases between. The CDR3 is CSARTSYEQYF. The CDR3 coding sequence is TGCAGTGCACGGACCTCCTACGAGCAGTACTTC.

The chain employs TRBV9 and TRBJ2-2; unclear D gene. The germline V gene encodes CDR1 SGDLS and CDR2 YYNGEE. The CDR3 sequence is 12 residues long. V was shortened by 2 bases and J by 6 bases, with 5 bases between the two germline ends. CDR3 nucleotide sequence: TGTGCCAGCAGCGTGGGGTCCGGGGAGCTGTTTTTT. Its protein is CASSVGSGELFF.

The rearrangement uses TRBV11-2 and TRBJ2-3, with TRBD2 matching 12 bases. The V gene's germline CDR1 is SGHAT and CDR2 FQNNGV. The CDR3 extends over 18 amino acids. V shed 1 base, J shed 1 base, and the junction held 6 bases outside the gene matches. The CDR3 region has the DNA TGTGCCAGCAGCTTAGGGCGGACTAGCGGGATGGGCACAGATACGCAGTATTTT. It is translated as CASSLGRTSGMGTDTQYF.

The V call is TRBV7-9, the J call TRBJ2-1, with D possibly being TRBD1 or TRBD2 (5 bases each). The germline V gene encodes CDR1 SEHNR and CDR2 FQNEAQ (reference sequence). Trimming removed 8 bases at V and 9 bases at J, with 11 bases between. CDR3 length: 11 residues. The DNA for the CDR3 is TGTGCCAGCCGGGGCGACTTTGAGCAGTTCTTC. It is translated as CASRGDFEQFF.

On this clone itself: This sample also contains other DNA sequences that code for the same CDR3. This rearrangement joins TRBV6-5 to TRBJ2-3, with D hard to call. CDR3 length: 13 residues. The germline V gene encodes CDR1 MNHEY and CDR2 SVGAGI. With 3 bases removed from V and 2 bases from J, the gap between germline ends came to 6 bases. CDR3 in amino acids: CASSYRATDTQYF. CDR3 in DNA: TGTGCCAGCAGTTATCGGGCCACAGATACGCAGTATTTT.

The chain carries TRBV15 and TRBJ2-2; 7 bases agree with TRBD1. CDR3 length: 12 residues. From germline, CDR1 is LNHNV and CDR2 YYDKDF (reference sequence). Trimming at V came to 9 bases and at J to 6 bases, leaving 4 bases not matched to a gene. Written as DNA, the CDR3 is TGTGCCACACACGACAGGGCCGGGGAGCTGTTTTTT. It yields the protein CATHDRAGELFF.